One sample yielded the 10 T cell receptor beta chains listed below, sequenced in a study of neurological immune-mediated disorders. TCRdb itself ran the 5' RACE reads through MiXCR, one entry per CDR3 protein. In the table there are about 70,000 distinct CDR3 sequences, 4.5% to 6% of which are singletons. Sequencing input: PBMCs. Receptors were obtained from a woman in her seventies with multiple sclerosis.

This clonotype was detected ten times or more. The chain joins TRBV12-3 or TRBV12-4 to TRBJ2-1; TRBD1 might be the D (6 bases). This CDR3 is built from 13 residues. V gave up 5 bases and J gave up 9 bases, with 14 bases separating them. The CDR3 region has the DNA TGTGCCAGCAGTACACAACAGGGCACTGAGCAGTTCTTC. Amino acids: CASSTQQGTEQFF.

This clonotype was detected ten times or more. The rearrangement joins TRBV6-5 to TRBJ2-7, with 7 bases matching TRBD2. The junction had 14 bases not matched to a gene; V was cut back by 6 bases and J by 0 bases. CDR1 and CDR2 from the germline V gene are MNHEY and SVGAGI. This CDR3 spans 17 amino acids. CDR3 bases: TGTGCCAGCAGGCGGAGCCCGAGCGGGGCTAGCTCCTACGAGCAGTACTTC. This translates into CASRRSPSGASSYEQYF.

This clonotype was found many times. This chain uses TRBV29-1 with TRBJ2-7, with 9 bases matching TRBD2. V shed 5 bases, J shed 0 bases, and the junction held 2 bases outside the gene matches. CDR1 and CDR2 from the germline V gene are SQVTM and ANQGSEA. This CDR3 is built from 13 residues. The DNA for the CDR3 is TGCAGCGTTATTAGCGGGAGCTCCTACGAGCAGTACTTC. Amino acids: CSVISGSSYEQYF.

This clonotype was found many times. This sequence joins TRBV24-1 and TRBJ1-1; D is undetermined. This CDR3 is built from 12 residues. CDR1 and CDR2 from the germline V gene are KGHDR and SFDVKD. V gave up 4 bases and J gave up 6 bases, with 8 bases separating them. CDR3 region: CATSDPEPEAFF. In DNA form, the CDR3 reads TGTGCCACCAGTGACCCGGAACCTGAAGCTTTCTTT.

This clonotype was picked up a small number of times. The chain is built from TRBV12-3 or TRBV12-4 and TRBJ1-1; possibly TRBD1 for D (5 bases). The CDR3 covers 14 residues. V lost 5 bases and J 4 bases, leaving 14 bases between the germline ends. The DNA of the CDR3 is TGTGCCAGCAGTCACCCTGCCGGGGCCACTGAAGCTTTCTTT. Encoded protein: CASSHPAGATEAFF.

The chain combines TRBV18 with TRBJ1-1; TRBD1 matches 7 bases. Looked up from germline, CDR1 is KGHSH and CDR2 is LQKENI. CDR3 size: 17 residues. V shed 2 bases, J shed 8 bases, and the junction held 17 bases outside the gene matches. The CDR3: CASSPVEGAMAGTEAFF. CDR3 DNA sequence: TGTGCCAGCTCACCAGTAGAGGGGGCGATGGCCGGTACAGAAGCTTTCTTT.

Many counts were recorded for this clonotype. V usage is TRBV12-3 or TRBV12-4 and J usage is TRBJ2-3; D is uncertain. Trimming shortened V by 6 bases and J by 0 bases, and 13 bases separated the two germline ends. CDR3 length: 15 residues. The CDR3 DNA is TGTGCCAGCAGCCCATTAAGTTCTAGCACAGATACGCAGTATTTT. Translation gives CASSPLSSSTDTQYF.

This clonotype was seen at least ten times. The V gene is TRBV20-1, the J gene TRBJ1-6, with 10 bases identical to TRBD1. The ends lost 5 bases at V and 5 bases at J; junction bases unmatched: 3. The CDR3 spans 14 residues. Germline CDR1 reads DFQATT; CDR2 reads SNEGSKA (reference sequence). The CDR3 sequence is CSALGQGNNSPLHF. In nucleotides, the CDR3 is TGCAGTGCTTTGGGACAGGGGAATAATTCACCCCTCCACTTT.

This clonotype was picked up many times. The V gene is TRBV20-1, the J gene TRBJ1-2; 7 bases match TRBD1. Germline V gives CDR1 DFQATT, CDR2 SNEGSKA (reference sequence). The V gene end was trimmed by 3 bases and the J gene end by 4 bases; junction bases not matched to a gene: 8. The CDR3 runs to 14 residues. Here the CDR3 reads CSAREDRVGYGYTF. CDR3 sequence (DNA): TGCAGTGCTAGGGAAGACAGGGTTGGCTATGGCTACACCTTC.

Many counts were recorded for this clonotype. The J gene is TRBJ1-3, the V gene TRBV29-1; TRBD1 aligns across 7 bases. CDR1 is SQVTM and CDR2 is ANQGSEA in the germline V gene. This CDR3 contains 15 residues. J lost 1 base, V lost 4 bases, and 7 bases had no gene match. Here the CDR3 reads CSVAEGAGSGNTIYF. The CDR3 bases are TGCAGCGTTGCTGAGGGGGCTGGGTCTGGAAACACCATATATTTT.